These 20 T cell receptor beta chains were all obtained from the same sample, sequenced in a study of blood T cell repertoires in COVID-19. Using immunoSEQ multiplex PCR, the repertoire was profiled, and TCRdb retains in-frame clones only, with some absent. The table records 80,000 to 100,000 clones, around nine tenths of them present only once. Source material: peripheral blood. These receptors all come from a man aged 50-59 years with COVID-19, enrolled during active disease.

This chain links TRBV7-3 with TRBJ1-1, with D possibly being TRBD1 (6 bases). The CDR3 consists of 15 residues. With 2 bases removed from V and 2 bases from J, the gap between germline ends came to 12 bases. Germline CDR1 reads SGHTA; CDR2 reads FQGTGA. For the CDR3, the DNA is TGTGCCAGCAGCTTAGCGCCAGGGACAAACACTGAAGCTTTCTTT. Translating it yields CASSLAPGTNTEAFF. Based on the CDR3 plus reference TRBV7-3 and TRBJ1-1, the full variable domain is GAGVSQTPSNKVTEKGKYVELRCDPISGHTALYWYRQSLGQGPEFLIYFQGTGAADDSGLPNDRFFAVRPEGSVSTLKIQRTERGDSAVYLCASSLAPGTNTEAFFGQGTRLTVV.

The V gene is TRBV5-5, the J gene TRBJ2-7; D is possibly TRBD2 (6 bases). CDR1 is SGHKS and CDR2 is YYEKEE in the germline V gene (reference sequence). The CDR3 length is 16 residues. V dropped 8 bases and J dropped 0 bases, with 21 bases sitting between them. This chain's CDR3 is CASTTDSGTASYEQYF. DNA of the CDR3: TGTGCCAGTACGACAGATTCTGGGACTGCCTCCTACGAGCAGTACTTC.

This clone was seen once. This rearrangement joins TRBV12-3 or TRBV12-4 to TRBJ1-2; D uncertain. Trimming pared 2 bases from V and 4 bases from J, leaving 8 bases between. The CDR3 is made up of 13 amino acids. CDR3 amino acids: CASSLLAVYGYTF. In nucleotides, the CDR3 is TGTGCCAGCAGTTTATTGGCGGTCTATGGCTACACCTTC.

This clone was counted only a few times. The chain links TRBV27 to TRBJ2-1; TRBD2 matches at 8 bases. V shed 2 bases and J 2 bases; nucleotides not matched to a gene: 8. CDR1 is MNHEY, CDR2 SMNVEV, per germline (reference sequence). This CDR3 is built from 17 residues. CDR3 DNA sequence: TGTGCCAGCAGTTTACGGGCGGGGGGACCGCCCTACAATGAGCAGTTCTTC. It translates to CASSLRAGGPPYNEQFF.

This clone was seen once. J is TRBJ2-1 and V is TRBV28, with 12 bases aligning to TRBD2. The CDR3 has 14 amino acids. The ends lost 8 bases at V and 6 bases at J; junction bases unmatched: 5. CDR1 is MDHEN, CDR2 SYDVKM, per germline. DNA of the CDR3: TGTGCCAGCTCTAGCGGGGGGGCGGGCAATGAGCAGTTCTTC. It encodes CASSSGGAGNEQFF.

The chain joins TRBV11-3 to TRBJ2-7; 7 bases align to TRBD2. The CDR3 runs to 13 residues. J was trimmed by 3 bases and V by 6 bases; bases with no gene match: 5. Germline V gene sequence: CDR1 SGHNT, CDR2 YENEEA. CDR3 amino acids: CASRLAEGYEQYF. The CDR3 DNA is TGTGCCAGCAGGCTAGCGGAGGGCTACGAGCAGTACTTC.

In its sample, this clone was seen once. The rearrangement joins TRBV7-3 to TRBJ2-7, with 9 bases that match TRBD1. CDR1 and CDR2 from the germline V gene are SGHTA and FQGTGA. V lost 6 bases, J lost 5 bases, and 14 bases stayed unmatched. The CDR3 has 16 residues. CDR3 loop: CASSYIGTGSYHEQYF. The CDR3, as DNA: TGTGCCAGCAGTTATATCGGGACAGGGTCCTACCACGAGCAGTACTTC.

This clone came up once. The V gene is TRBV27, the J gene TRBJ2-1, with a weak D call TRBD2 (7 bases). CDR1 is MNHEY, CDR2 SMNVEV, per germline (reference sequence). Trimming removed 0 bases from V and 8 bases from J, with 11 bases in between. The CDR3 totals 14 residues. The CDR3 nucleotides read TGTGCCAGCAGTTTATCGGCGGGGGCCTATGAGCAGTTCTTC. It yields the protein CASSLSAGAYEQFF.

The chain uses TRBV11-2 and TRBJ2-5; D gene unclear. Germline assignment: CDR1 SGHAT and CDR2 FQNNGV. V dropped 3 bases and J dropped 11 bases, with 10 bases sitting between them. The CDR3 totals 11 residues. Here the CDR3 reads CASSFRLVQYF. Here the CDR3 DNA reads TGTGCCAGCAGCTTTAGACTCGTACAGTACTTC.

The chain links TRBV18 to TRBJ1-4; TRBD1 is a possible D gene (5 bases). The CDR3 consists of 16 residues. Germline assignment: CDR1 KGHSH and CDR2 LQKENI. With 1 base removed from V and 5 bases from J, the gap between germline ends came to 14 bases. This CDR3 reads CASSPLLQGRNEKLFF. CDR3 bases: TGTGCCAGCTCACCACTTCTGCAGGGTCGCAATGAAAAACTGTTTTTT.

V and J are TRBV28 and TRBJ2-2; possible D gene TRBD2, 5 bases. The CDR3 consists of 12 residues. CDR1 is MDHEN and CDR2 is SYDVKM in the germline V gene. The CDR3: CAGSEDTGELFF. For the CDR3, the DNA is TGTGCGGGGAGTGAGGACACCGGGGAGCTGTTTTTT.

The rearrangement uses TRBV29-1 and TRBJ1-2, with D perhaps TRBD1 (6 bases). V lost 4 bases and J 2 bases, leaving 11 bases between the germline ends. The CDR3 spans 13 residues. From germline, CDR1 is SQVTM and CDR2 ANQGSEA. The chain's CDR3 is CSVGTGLNYGYTF. CDR3 bases: TGCAGCGTTGGTACAGGGCTCAACTATGGCTACACCTTC.

V gene TRBV5-5 combines with J gene TRBJ1-2; D remains unclear. The CDR3 length is 14 residues. The V end was cut by 2 bases, the J end by 1 base, with 9 bases between. CDR1 is SGHKS and CDR2 is YYEKEE in the germline V gene (reference sequence). In nucleotides, the CDR3 is TGTGCCAGCAGCTTCGCGACGGGTAACTATGGCTACACCTTC. It encodes CASSFATGNYGYTF.

This clone was seen once. The chain couples TRBV7-8 to TRBJ1-4; D not resolved. The V gene lost 1 base and the J gene lost 7 bases, with 7 bases spanning the gap. From germline, CDR1 is SGHVS and CDR2 FQNEAQ. This CDR3 is built from 13 residues. The CDR3 spells CASSLGLSEKLFF. In DNA, the CDR3 is TGTGCCAGCAGCTTAGGATTGAGTGAAAAACTGTTTTTT.

This clone was found many times. V usage is TRBV6-2 or TRBV6-3 and J usage is TRBJ1-2; a possible D gene is TRBD1 (5 bases). Germline CDR1 reads MNHEY; CDR2 reads SVGEGT. Trimming pared 5 bases from V and 4 bases from J, leaving 14 bases between. This CDR3 comprises 14 residues. The chain's CDR3 is CASSGLLDSYGYTF. CDR3 DNA: TGTGCCAGCAGTGGGCTTCTAGACAGCTATGGCTACACCTTC.

This chain joins TRBV4-1 and TRBJ2-2; 8 bases agree with TRBD2. The CDR3 totals 16 residues. Germline-derived CDR1 and CDR2 are MGHRA and YSYEKL. Trimming removed 1 base from V and 4 bases from J; junction bases left unmatched: 5. The CDR3 loop is CASSQASGGVTGELFF. The CDR3 DNA sequence: TGCGCCAGCAGCCAAGCCAGCGGGGGCGTCACCGGGGAGCTGTTTTTT.

The V gene is TRBV7-2, the J gene TRBJ2-7; perhaps TRBD2 as D (7 bases). The V gene lost 5 bases and the J gene lost 2 bases, with 19 bases spanning the gap. Per the germline V gene, CDR1 is SGHTA and CDR2 is FQGNSA. The CDR3 covers 16 residues. The CDR3 spells CASSPNWAGAPYEQYF. The CDR3 bases are TGTGCCAGCAGCCCAAATTGGGCGGGGGCCCCCTACGAGCAGTACTTC.

V gene TRBV11-1 combines with J gene TRBJ1-2; tentative D call: TRBD1 (6 bases). The CDR3 spans 14 residues. Per germline, CDR1 SGHAT and CDR2 FQDESV (reference sequence). Trimming stripped 5 bases from V and 0 bases from J, with 10 bases between. CDR3 in amino acids: CASSPDSANYGYTF. DNA of the CDR3: TGTGCCAGCAGCCCGGACAGCGCTAACTATGGCTACACCTTC. The complete variable domain, with remaining parts taken from reference TRBV11-1 and TRBJ1-2, reads EAEVAQSPRYKITEKSQAVAFWCDPISGHATLYWYRQILGQGPELLVQFQDESVVDDSQLPKDRFSAERLKGVDSTLKIQPAELGDSAMYLCASSPDSANYGYTFGSGTRLTVV.

This clone came up once. The chain employs TRBV10-3 and TRBJ1-6; 8 bases align to TRBD1. CDR1 is ENHRY, CDR2 SYGVKD, per germline. CDR3 size: 15 residues. The trim removed 8 bases at V and 6 bases at J, leaving 9 bases unmatched. CDR3 DNA sequence: TGTGCCATCTCTTCGGGCAGGGGGCTTAATTCACCCCTCCACTTT. The encoded protein is CAISSGRGLNSPLHF.

The gene calls are TRBV9 and TRBJ1-1, with D tentatively TRBD1 (6 bases). The CDR3 has 13 residues. CDR1 is SGDLS, CDR2 YYNGEE, per germline. V was shortened by 2 bases and J by 6 bases, with 11 bases between the two germline ends. The CDR3 DNA reads TGTGCCAGCAGCGTGAGGGGGGGCCCTGAAGCTTTCTTT. It specifies CASSVRGGPEAFF.